These 16 T cell receptor beta chains were all obtained from the same sample, sequenced in a study of cytomegalovirus exposure and HLA in healthy donors (dated 2017 in TCRdb). Libraries were made using the immunoSEQ multiplex PCR assay. The multiplex PCR relied on a mix of 60 forward primers for TCR Vbeta segments and 13 reverse primers for TCR Jbeta segments. In TCRdb, the immuneACCESS table is reduced to in-frame sequences with V and J assigned. These tables do not hold every clone; where another copy was compared, an unresolved V gene accounts for under half, and the others remain unexplained. This sample holds about 130,000 clones; about 70% were observed only once. Approximately 2.5% of the sample is taken by the ten largest. The sequencing input was PBMCs. These receptors all stem from a woman between 40 and 55 years old in good health and CMV-seronegative.

A few counts support this clone. The rearrangement joins TRBV6-1 to TRBJ1-2; 9 bases align to TRBD1. V was pared by 3 bases and J by 4 bases, with 9 bases of the junction left unmatched. Germline V lookup: CDR1 MNHNS, CDR2 SASEGT. CDR3 size: 16 residues. Written as DNA, the CDR3 is TGTGCCAGCAGTGAGGGGACAGGGAGACTACTCTATGGCTACACCTTC. Its protein is CASSEGTGRLLYGYTF.

This clone came up a few times. The genes are TRBV5-4 and TRBJ2-2, with D maybe TRBD1 (5 bases). The germline V gene has CDR1 SGHNT and CDR2 YYREEE (reference sequence). The CDR3 has 19 residues. Trimming shortened V by 3 bases and J by 6 bases, and 27 bases separated the two germline ends. The CDR3 loop is CASSSTPARRAVRSGELFF. The CDR3, as DNA: TGTGCCAGCAGCTCCACCCCCGCACGCAGGGCCGTTCGCTCCGGGGAGCTGTTTTTT. The whole variable domain, filled in from reference TRBV5-4 and TRBJ2-2, reads ETGVTQSPTHLIKTRGQQVTLRCSSQSGHNTVSWYQQALGQGPQFIFQYYREEENGRGNFPPRFSGLQFPNYSSELNVNALELDDSALYLCASSSTPARRAVRSGELFFGEGSRLTVL.

J is TRBJ1-4 and V is TRBV30, with TRBD1 matching over 8 bases. Germline V CDR1 and CDR2: GTSNPN, SVGIG (reference sequence). The V gene end was trimmed by 8 bases and the J gene end by 3 bases; junction bases not matched to a gene: 8. This CDR3 has 14 residues. CDR3 protein: CAAGQGRANEKLFF. CDR3 nucleotides: TGTGCCGCTGGACAGGGCCGAGCTAATGAAAAACTGTTTTTT.

This sequence joins TRBV28 and TRBJ1-4; 9 positions match TRBD1. Trimming at V came to 5 bases and at J to 5 bases, leaving 6 bases not matched to a gene. This CDR3 is 15 amino acids long. The germline CDR1 and CDR2 sequences are MDHEN and SYDVKM. The CDR3 nucleotides read TGTGCCAGCAGTGGAGGGACAGGGCGCAATGAAAAACTGTTTTTT. It specifies CASSGGTGRNEKLFF.

The genes are TRBV30 and TRBJ2-7; tentatively, D is TRBD2 (6 bases). V dropped 3 bases and J dropped 2 bases, with 17 bases sitting between them. The CDR3 has 15 amino acids. Germline loops: CDR1 GTSNPN, CDR2 SVGIG (reference sequence). In nucleotides, the CDR3 is TGTGCCTGGAGCGCCCCGGGGCGGGGAACCTACGAGCAGTACTTC. Encoded protein: CAWSAPGRGTYEQYF.

J is TRBJ1-1 and V is TRBV7-8, with D possibly matching TRBD1 (5 bases). V was pared by 5 bases and J by 9 bases, with 16 bases between. Germline values: CDR1 SGHVS, CDR2 FQNEAQ. This CDR3 has 13 amino acids. The CDR3 DNA reads TGTGCCAGCAGCAATATGGTGGGGCGGCAAGCTTTCTTT. Protein: CASSNMVGRQAFF.

CDR3 DNA sequence: TGTGCCGGCGGAGACAGGGCTCGGTACGAGCAGTACTTC. The encoded protein is CAGGDRARYEQYF. The genes are TRBV6-1 and TRBJ2-5; 7 bases fit TRBD1. The J call could be wrong; TRBJ2-7 is a better fit for the DNA end. Germline V gene lookup returns CDR1 MNHNS and CDR2 SASEGT. This CDR3 has 13 residues.

The chain is built from TRBV18 and TRBJ2-1; D uncertain. Trimming left V 6 bases short and J 6 bases short, with 15 bases between. The CDR3 runs 14 residues. Germline assignment: CDR1 KGHSH and CDR2 LQKENI. The CDR3 sequence: CASSLTAQVNEQFF. CDR3 nucleotide sequence: TGTGCCAGCTCCCTTACCGCCCAGGTCAATGAGCAGTTCTTC.

The V and J genes are TRBV19 and TRBJ1-5; TRBD1 might be the D (5 bases). Trimming pared 4 bases from V and 7 bases from J, leaving 14 bases between. Germline V gene lookup returns CDR1 LNHDA and CDR2 SQIVND (reference sequence). The length of the CDR3 is 14 residues. CDR3 coding DNA: TGTGCCAGTAGTACGGCAGGGAGGACGCAGCCCCAGCATTTT. It is translated as CASSTAGRTQPQHF.

This clone has a handful of counts. This chain links TRBV6-5 with TRBJ2-2; D perhaps matches TRBD1 (6 bases). CDR1 and CDR2 (germline): MNHEY, SVGAGI. The CDR3 totals 16 residues. V was pared by 0 bases and J by 0 bases, with 8 bases between. CDR3 DNA: TGTGCCAGCAGTTACTCGGGACACACGAACACCGGGGAGCTGTTTTTT. This codes for CASSYSGHTNTGELFF.

This chain joins TRBV5-1 and TRBJ1-3; D possibly corresponds to TRBD1 (5 bases). Germline values: CDR1 SGHRS, CDR2 YFSETQ. V was cut by 4 bases and J by 0 bases, with 8 bases left in between. The CDR3 has 14 residues. CDR3 DNA: TGCGCCAGCAGCCTACAGGCCTCTGGAAACACCATATATTTT. It yields the protein CASSLQASGNTIYF.

This clone was picked up a small number of times. The V gene is TRBV7-2, the J gene TRBJ1-6; D not certain. The ends were cut back, 6 bases at V and 9 bases at J, with 15 bases in the middle. Germline CDR1 and CDR2: SGHTA and FQGNSA. This CDR3 contains 14 residues. The DNA of the CDR3 is TGTGCCAGCAGGGTAGGCCTAGCGACTTCACCCCTCCACTTT. The encoded protein is CASRVGLATSPLHF.

The CDR3 region has the DNA TGTGCCTGGAGTGGTCGGACAGCCGGCAAAACAGATACGCAGTATTTT. This gives the protein CAWSGRTAGKTDTQYF. The V gene is TRBV30, the J gene TRBJ2-3; D possibly corresponds to TRBD1 (6 bases). This CDR3 comprises 16 residues. CDR1 is GTSNPN, CDR2 SVGIG, per germline (reference sequence). Trimming shortened V by 1 base and J by 3 bases, and 17 bases separated the two germline ends. The variable domain in full, completed from reference TRBV30 and TRBJ2-3, reads SQTIHQWPATLVQPVGSPLSLECTVEGTSNPNLYWYRQAAGRGLQLLFYSVGIGQISSEVPQNLSASRPQDRQFILSSKKLLLSDSGFYLCAWSGRTAGKTDTQYFGPGTRLTVL.

The chain links TRBV30 to TRBJ2-1; 8 positions agree with TRBD2. V was pared by 8 bases and J by 0 bases, with 3 bases of the junction left unmatched. CDR1 and CDR2 from the germline V gene are GTSNPN and SVGIG (reference sequence). The CDR3 spans 13 residues. CDR3 sequence reads: CAGGGISYNEQFF. The DNA of the CDR3 is TGTGCCGGCGGGGGGATCTCCTACAATGAGCAGTTCTTC.

The chain carries TRBV5-1 and TRBJ2-3, with D tentatively TRBD2 (6 bases). Deletions cut 0 bases from V and 3 bases from J, with 20 bases between. The CDR3 length is 18 residues. Germline V gene data show CDR1 as SGHRS and CDR2 as YFSETQ. CDR3: CASSLAGSTSLRTDTQYF. As DNA, the CDR3 is TGCGCCAGCAGCTTGGCGGGATCGACTAGTCTGCGGACAGATACGCAGTATTTT.

This clone was observed a single time. This sequence joins TRBV15 and TRBJ2-1, with 10 bases fitting TRBD1. The CDR3 consists of 15 residues. V shed 5 bases, J shed 3 bases, and the junction held 4 bases outside the gene matches. Germline V gives CDR1 LNHNV, CDR2 YYDKDF (reference sequence). The CDR3: CATSRDRGHYNEQFF. The CDR3 DNA reads as TGTGCCACCAGCCGGGACAGGGGTCACTACAATGAGCAGTTCTTC.